This T cell receptor (beta chain) is from a study of shared clonotypes between healthy human individuals. Study results and limitations: Among several donors, about 5% of naive CD4 clonotypes were found in common. With few donors, the genetic and exposure-history diversity represented was limited.

The J segment lost 4 bases and the V segment lost 4 bases, leaving 8 bases of the junction unmatched. The CDR3 runs 15 residues. Germline CDR1 reads SGHRS; CDR2 reads YFSETQ. Deep was the level at which the assay was run. The protocol was immunoSEQ multiplex PCR, while the TCRdb copy is restricted to in-frame clones and leaves out a portion. Of about 1 million clones detected, approximately 72% appear once; the ten largest clones hold around 1.5%. This clone was seen repeatedly, ten times or more. Its target is not known. The specimen was memory CD4+ T cells sorted from blood. Subset given: CD45RA-negative fraction. This sequence joins TRBV5-1 and TRBJ2-3, with TRBD1 matching over 8 bases. This receptor was identified in a young man in good health. The CDR3 DNA reads TGCGCCAGCAGCCCCACAGGGGGGTCGGCAGATACGCAGTATTTT. As protein: CASSPTGGSADTQYF.